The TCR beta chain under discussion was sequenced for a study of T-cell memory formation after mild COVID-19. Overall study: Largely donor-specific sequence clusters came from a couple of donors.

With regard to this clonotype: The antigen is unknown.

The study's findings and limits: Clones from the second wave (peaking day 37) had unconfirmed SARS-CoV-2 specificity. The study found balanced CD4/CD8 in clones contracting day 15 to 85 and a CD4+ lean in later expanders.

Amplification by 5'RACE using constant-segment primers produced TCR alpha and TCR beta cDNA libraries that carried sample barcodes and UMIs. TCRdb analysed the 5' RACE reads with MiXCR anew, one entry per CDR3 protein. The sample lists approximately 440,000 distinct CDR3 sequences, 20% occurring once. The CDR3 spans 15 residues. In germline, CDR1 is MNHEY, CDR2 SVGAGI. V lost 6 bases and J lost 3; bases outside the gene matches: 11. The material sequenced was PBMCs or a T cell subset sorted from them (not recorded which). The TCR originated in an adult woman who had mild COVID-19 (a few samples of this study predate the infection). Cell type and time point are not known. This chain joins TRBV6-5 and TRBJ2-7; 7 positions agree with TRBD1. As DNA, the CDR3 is TGTGCCAGCAGCGAATTCCCGGGACAGCTCTACGAGCAGTACTTC. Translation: CASSEFPGQLYEQYF.